This T cell receptor (beta chain) was profiled in a study of cytomegalovirus exposure and HLA in healthy donors. Germline V CDR1 and CDR2: LNHDA, SQIVND (reference sequence). The CDR3 extends over 11 amino acids. After removal of 9 bases from V and 4 bases from J, the junction contained 1 base not matched to a gene. The PCR ran on 60 Vbeta and 13 Jbeta primers. Sequenced by immunoSEQ multiplex PCR; TCRdb stores in-frame clones only, minus some. The table includes over 200,000 clones, more than 75% detected once. The sequence came from a male donor in good health and CMV-seronegative. This chain joins TRBV19 and TRBJ2-5; TRBD1 matches 8 bases. Material for sequencing was PBMCs. The CDR3: CARDRGETQYF. The DNA of the CDR3 is TGTGCCAGAGACAGGGGAGAGACCCAGTACTTC.